This TCR beta chain came from a study of beta chain features in type 1 diabetes. General observations from the study: VDJ junctions from patients with type 1 diabetes contained fewer insertions and more deletions. Significant though moderate, a shortening of TCRB CDR3s appeared in all four CD4+ subsets of Type 1 diabetes patients.

All of the isolated RNA was reverse transcribed, so expressed TCRB transcripts were sequenced. The study sequenced naive, central memory and regulatory T cell samples to an average of about 4 million reads. Here immunoSEQ multiplex PCR was the method, and the copy in TCRdb shows in-frame clones only, minus some. In the table there are 600,000 to 750,000 clones, 9.5% to 15% of which are singletons. Each sorted population was over 98% pure. This clone occurred a few times. As yet, its antigen is unknown. The germline CDR1 and CDR2 sequences are KGHSH and LQKENI. Trimming removed 3 bases from V and 7 bases from J, with 12 bases in between. There are 13 residues in the CDR3.

The clonotype comes from a man aged 25-40 years with type 1 diabetes. The chain employs TRBV18 and TRBJ1-2; D remains ambiguous. The sequenced material came from naive CD4+ T cells from blood. DNA of the CDR3: TGTGCCAGCTCACCTACCGAGGAATTTGGCTACACCTTC. Protein sequence: CASSPTEEFGYTF.